The present TCR beta chain was sequenced within a study of PD-1 blockade in classical Hodgkin lymphoma. Study-wide background: Nivolumab dosing for patients was 3 mg/kg, administered intravenously every 2 weeks. The study's findings and limits: Lower baseline TCR diversity marked trial partial responders and progressors. No one has yet defined what causes the repertoire differences, which may be disease activity or prior therapy.

Concerning this clone: Antigen: not known.

Relapses following autologous stem cell transplantation were seen in all patients, with brentuximab vedotin exposure varying. Under best response, outcomes were complete response, partial response or progressive disease. Trimming shortened V by 1 base and J by 1 base, and 10 bases separated the two germline ends. The CDR3 extends over 15 amino acids. Per the germline V gene, CDR1 is MDHEN and CDR2 is SYDVKM. Assay: immunoSEQ multiplex PCR; the TCRdb copy retains only in-frame clones and omits some. The table includes 50,000 or so clones, about two thirds detected once. The chain combines TRBV28 with TRBJ2-5; a possible D gene is TRBD1 (5 bases). The clonotype originates from a human donor with classical Hodgkin lymphoma. The specimen comprised peripheral blood mononuclear cells (PBMCs), sampled before the second cycle of nivolumab. In nucleotides, the CDR3 is TGTGCCAGCAGTTTATTATACAGGTCCCAAGAGACCCAGTACTTC. The encoded protein is CASSLLYRSQETQYF.